This T cell receptor beta chain was found in a study of blood T cells in healthy people across ages. The use of a sample-barcoded 5' primer and a J-beta primer mix characterized a second PCR of roughly 6 to 11 cycles. One entry per CDR3 protein, called by TCRdb with MiXCR from the 5' RACE reads. The sample consists of 800,000 to 950,000 distinct CDR3 sequences, just under 30% of them appearing once. Per germline, CDR1 SGHTA and CDR2 FQGTGA. Trimming cost V 5 bases and J 2 bases, with 16 bases left between them. This CDR3 is built from 16 residues. Another study also made use of these data, one on T cells of mothers and their children. That publication notes: Each donor was one of three healthy Caucasian mothers or one of their six children. The yield was over 8 million TCR beta CDR3 reads from each mother and 2.5 million to 3.5 million from each child. Relative to unrelated pairs, biologically related mother-child dyads exhibited marginally greater, non-significant overlap.

J is TRBJ2-1 and V is TRBV7-3; the D gene is possibly TRBD2 (6 bases). Sample: blood. The clonotype comes from a woman aged 40 to 50 in good health. This CDR3 reads CASSNRDSLPYNEQFF. The CDR3 bases are TGTGCCAGCAGCAATAGGGACTCGCTGCCCTACAATGAGCAGTTCTTC.